This T cell receptor (beta chain) was captured in a study of post-analysis software for immune sequencing data. In regard to this clonotype: The antigen is unknown.

TCR beta cDNA libraries included unique molecular identifiers. It was from approximately 0.91 to 9.4 million T cells that about half a million cDNA molecules came. TCRdb reprocessed the PCR reads with MiXCR, giving one entry per CDR3 protein. This table has roughly 430,000 distinct CDR3 sequences, approximately 39% appearing once. Study results and caveats: When patients were compared with controls, a handful of TRBV segments were more frequent, TRBV5-6, TRBV5-1 and TRBV20-1 among them. Under F measure analysis, samples from one preparation batch co-clustered strongly. Among multiple sclerosis patients, normalized Chao1 diversity was significantly below that of controls.

Germline V lookup: CDR1 SQVTM, CDR2 ANQGSEA. V lost 6 bases, J lost 4 bases, and 12 bases lay in between. This CDR3 spans 12 amino acids. Input material: blood. The V call is TRBV29-1, the J call TRBJ1-1; D remains unclear. The receptor was isolated from a girl between 2 and 10 years old with multiple sclerosis. This CDR3 reads CSVDPRTTEAFF. CDR3 bases: TGCAGCGTGGATCCCAGAACCACTGAAGCTTTCTTT.